This T cell receptor (beta chain) was recovered during a study of sequential checkpoint blockade in melanoma. General study findings and limits: Mutational load did not correlate with tumor T-cell fraction or clonality.

The ends were cut back, 3 bases at V and 7 bases at J, with 11 bases in the middle. Germline CDR1 and CDR2: SGDLS and YYNGEE. The CDR3 loop spans 12 amino acids. Clones were sequenced by immunoSEQ multiplex PCR, and TCRdb holds only the in-frame ones, with some missing. In the table there are some 13,000 clones, 21% of which are singletons. Regarding treatment: randomized to nivolumab then ipilimumab (arm A) or the reverse (arm B). A few counts support this clone. The target antigen is unknown. This sequence joins TRBV9 and TRBJ2-7; D is perhaps TRBD2 (6 bases). The sequencing used tumor tissue (inferred from file names), collected from a patient given nivolumab and ipilimumab in sequence. The clonotype was recovered from a human donor with melanoma. This CDR3 reads CASSAGASEQYF. In DNA, the CDR3 is TGTGCCAGCAGCGCGGGAGCGTCGGAGCAGTACTTC. The full variable domain, its missing parts supplied by reference TRBV9 and TRBJ2-7, is DSGVTQTPKHLITATGQRVTLRCSPRSGDLSVYWYQQSLDQGLQFLIQYYNGEERAKGNILERFSAQQFPDLHSELNLSSLELGDSALYFCASSAGASEQYFGPGTRLTVT.